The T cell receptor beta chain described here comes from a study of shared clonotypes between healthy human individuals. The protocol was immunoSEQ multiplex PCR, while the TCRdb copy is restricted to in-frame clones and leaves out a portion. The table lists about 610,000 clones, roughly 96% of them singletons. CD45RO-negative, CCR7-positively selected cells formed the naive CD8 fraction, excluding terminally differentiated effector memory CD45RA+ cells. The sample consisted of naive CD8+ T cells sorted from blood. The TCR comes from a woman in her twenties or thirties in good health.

The CDR3: CASSLDQGIETQYF. The CDR3 DNA sequence: TGTGCCAGCAGCTTAGATCAGGGGATAGAGACCCAGTACTTC. The chain employs TRBV5-4 and TRBJ2-5; the D gene is possibly TRBD1 (6 bases). Germline loops: CDR1 SGHNT, CDR2 YYREEE (reference sequence). V was clipped by 2 bases and J by 4 bases, with 12 bases between them. This CDR3 is built from 14 residues. The complete variable domain, with remaining parts taken from reference TRBV5-4 and TRBJ2-5, reads ETGVTQSPTHLIKTRGQQVTLRCSSQSGHNTVSWYQQALGQGPQFIFQYYREEENGRGNFPPRFSGLQFPNYSSELNVNALELDDSALYLCASSLDQGIETQYFGPGTRLLVL.